This TCR beta chain emerged from a study of Ad26.COV2.S vaccination and SARS-CoV-2 variants. Study as a whole: Ad26.COV2.S shots went into the muscle once or twice, 56 days apart.

Sequenced by immunoSEQ multiplex PCR; TCRdb stores in-frame clones only, minus some. This table holds about 680,000 clones, 89% found once. Treatment here: 19 received Ad26.COV2.S at low or high dose, single or two shots; roughly five received placebo; per-sample allocation not given. Sample collection was performed on day 63 after the first vaccine or placebo injection. Germline V gene data show CDR1 as LNHDA and CDR2 as SQIVND (reference sequence). CDR3 length: 12 residues. After removal of 3 bases from V and 11 bases from J, the junction contained 5 bases not matched to a gene. This chain joins TRBV19 and TRBJ1-1, with 8 bases aligning to TRBD1. The clonotype comes from a person between 18 and 65 years old who received the Ad26.COV2.S COVID-19 vaccine or a placebo. Sample: peripheral blood, taken in a trial of Ad26.COV2.S vaccine versus placebo. The CDR3 sequence is CASSIGQGDAFF. The CDR3 coding sequence is TGTGCCAGTAGTATCGGACAGGGTGACGCTTTCTTT.